This T cell receptor beta chain is from a study (dated by TCRdb to between 2015 and 2017). Describing the broader study: The study set out to test whether tumor-infiltrating Tregs in breast cancer get recruited from blood Tregs or are instead converted in situ from other CD4+ T cell subsets. The full study reports these points: The greatest overlap of tumor-infiltrating Treg TCR alpha and beta sequences was observed with tumor naive CD4+ T cells, followed by blood naive CD4+ T cells. Validation in the larger cohort was restricted to a single TCR beta V-J rearrangement rather than whole repertoires. The TCR gene usage of tumor memory CD4+ T cells clustered together with blood and lymph node memory CD4+ cells and with lymph node naive CD4+ cells.

Full-length TCR variable regions were amplified by 5' RACE PCR with constant-region reverse primers, followed by semi-nested PCR with Nested Universal Primer A. Using the ReliaPrep RNA Cell Miniprep System, total RNA was extracted, and the SMARTer RACE 5'/3' Kit was then used to reverse transcribe the RNA into 5'RACE-ready cDNA. An Illumina MiSeq was used to sequence the full-length TCR alpha and beta libraries, which had been barcoded with multiplex adaptors. The authors processed their data as follows. Sequencing data were pooled across the five patients for each of nine subset-tissue groups and compared by unsupervised clustering of TCR gene usage. The Morisita-Horn index was used to calculate repertoire similarity, with shared sequences weighted by how much each contributed to each repertoire. TCRdb trimmed the raw reads at Q25, called clones with MiXCR and kept productive beta chains. CDR3 protein sequences are deduplicated, and each keeps its most common genes and DNA. The V and J calls and clone size are TCRdb's, not the authors'. In this sample the table shows about 55,000 distinct CDR3 sequences, roughly 20% of which occur a single time. The ten largest clonotypes hold 3.2% of the sample.

This clonotype was found a few times. It has no known antigen specificity. Nothing much larger sits one base from this clone, and base qualities are not available. CDR3 length: 16 amino acids, cysteine to phenylalanine. Just the 48-base CDR3 DNA is kept, in frame starting at base 1. The germline ends are 18 bases apart after V is trimmed by 2 bases and J by 5 bases. CDR1 and CDR2 (SGHRS, YFSETQ) derive from the germline V gene. CD4+CD25+CD127-/low cells were isolated as Tregs. Tregs, naive and memory CD4+ T cells from tumor, blood and ipsilateral draining lymph nodes of a few breast cancer patients underwent full-length TCR alpha and beta sequencing. Tumor tissue and lymph nodes obtained from ipsilateral axillary dissection were perfused with PBS, minced and then digested with collagenase I and hyaluronidase. FACS confirmed that the sorted cell populations were more than 90% pure.

The rearranged chain carries TRBV5-1 and TRBJ2-3, and TRBD1 may be the D gene, going by 5 matching bases. The sequence was obtained from a female donor with breast cancer. The sample comprised tumor-infiltrating Tregs sorted from the breast tumor. The CDR3 region: CASSFGIFTGRDTQYF. The sequenced DNA is TGCGCCAGCAGCTTTGGAATTTTTACAGGAAGAGATACGCAGTATTTT.